This T cell receptor beta chain was sequenced during a study of T cells in Graves' hyperthyroidism and ophthalmopathy. Study-wide points: Most thyroid clonotypes expanded above 0.001 were also detected in blood.

The TCR beta CDR3 regions underwent amplification using RNA transcripts as the source. HTBI primers drove first-round RT-PCR of the TCR CDR3. TCRdb reanalysed the multiplex PCR reads using MiXCR and keeps one entry per CDR3 protein. This sample carries about 350,000 distinct CDR3 sequences, about 14% of them seen once, and the ten largest clones take about 26%. Regarding this clonotype: The antigen is undetermined.

Germline CDR1 reads DFQATT; CDR2 reads SNEGSKA (reference sequence). V was clipped by 1 base and J by 5 bases, with 17 bases between them. CDR3 length equals 15 residues. The PBMCs studied were ones that came from 8 to 10 ml fresh peripheral blood. Material: blood. This receptor was taken from a woman in her twenties or thirties with Graves' hyperthyroidism. The V and J genes are TRBV20-1 and TRBJ2-5; perhaps TRBD2 as D (6 bases). CDR3 DNA sequence: TGCAGTGCTAGAGGGAGGGACCCTAGGAGGGAGACCCAGTACTTC. Protein: CSARGRDPRRETQYF.